This paragraph covers one T cell receptor (beta chain) sequence. The antigen remains unidentified. This entry comes from a study of monozygotic twins with inflammatory bowel disease. Whole-study results and caveats: In these data, no single strong IBD-associated signal or clonotype received support.

Researchers isolated total RNA from whole blood without sorting T cells. This CDR3 has 15 amino acids. Per the germline V gene, CDR1 is SSHAT and CDR2 is FNYEAQ (reference sequence). UMIs containing a 6-nucleotide sample barcode were added via template switching. From its re-call of the 5' RACE reads, TCRdb lists each CDR3 protein once, without DNA. This repertoire includes around 230,000 distinct CDR3 sequences. The chain joins TRBV7-7 to TRBJ2-2; TCRdb's D call, TRBD1, is unchecked because there is no DNA. This TCR derives from a human donor with ulcerative colitis or Crohn's disease, or a healthy co-twin of an affected twin (not recorded which). Specimen: blood. This CDR3 is CASSLGTGLTGELFF. Variable domain in full (rest from reference TRBV7-7 and TRBJ2-2): GAGVSQSPRYKVTKRGQDVTLRCDPISSHATLYWYQQALGQGPEFLTYFNYEAQPDKSGLPSDRFSAERPEGSISTLTIQRTEQRDSAMYRCASSLGTGLTGELFFGEGSRLTVL.